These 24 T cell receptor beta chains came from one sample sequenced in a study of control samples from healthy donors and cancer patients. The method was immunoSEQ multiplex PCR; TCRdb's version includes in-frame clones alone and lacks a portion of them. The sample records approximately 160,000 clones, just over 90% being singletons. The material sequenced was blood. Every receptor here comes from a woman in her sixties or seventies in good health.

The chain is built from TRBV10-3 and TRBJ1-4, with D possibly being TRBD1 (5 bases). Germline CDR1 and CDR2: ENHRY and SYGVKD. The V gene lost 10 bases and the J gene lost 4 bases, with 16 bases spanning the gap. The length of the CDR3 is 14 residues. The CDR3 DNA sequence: TGTGCCACCCGTGGGGCCGGACTTAATGAAAAACTGTTTTTT. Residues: CATRGAGLNEKLFF.

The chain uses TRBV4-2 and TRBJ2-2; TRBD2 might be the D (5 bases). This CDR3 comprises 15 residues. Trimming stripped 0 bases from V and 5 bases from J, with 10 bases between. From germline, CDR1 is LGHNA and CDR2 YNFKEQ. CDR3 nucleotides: TGTGCCAGCAGCCAAGATGGGGTAGCGACCGGGGAGCTGTTTTTT. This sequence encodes CASSQDGVATGELFF.

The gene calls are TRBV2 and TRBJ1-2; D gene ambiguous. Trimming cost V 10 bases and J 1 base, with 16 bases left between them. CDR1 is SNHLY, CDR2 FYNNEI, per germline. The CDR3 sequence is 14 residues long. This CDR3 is CATSPESGNYGYTF. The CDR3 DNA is TGTGCCACAAGCCCGGAATCGGGTAACTATGGCTACACCTTC.

This CDR3 reads CASSWGNPGELFF. CDR3 in DNA: TGTGCCAGCAGCTGGGGAAACCCCGGGGAGCTGTTTTTT. The chain employs TRBV7-2 and TRBJ2-2; D call uncertain. Germline CDR1 reads SGHTA; CDR2 reads FQGNSA. The CDR3 sequence is 13 residues long. V gave up 4 bases and J gave up 6 bases, with 9 bases separating them. The full variable domain, its missing parts supplied by reference TRBV7-2 and TRBJ2-2, is GAGVSQSPSNKVTEKGKDVELRCDPISGHTALYWYRQSLGQGLEFLIYFQGNSAPDKSGLPSDRFSAERTGGSVSTLTIQRTQQEDSAVYLCASSWGNPGELFFGEGSRLTVL.

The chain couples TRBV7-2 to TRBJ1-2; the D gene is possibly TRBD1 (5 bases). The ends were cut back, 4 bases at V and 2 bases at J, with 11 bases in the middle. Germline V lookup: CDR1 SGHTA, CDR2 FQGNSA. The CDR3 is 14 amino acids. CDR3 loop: CASSSRQSNYGYTF. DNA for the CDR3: TGTGCCAGCAGCTCTAGACAGAGCAACTATGGCTACACCTTC.

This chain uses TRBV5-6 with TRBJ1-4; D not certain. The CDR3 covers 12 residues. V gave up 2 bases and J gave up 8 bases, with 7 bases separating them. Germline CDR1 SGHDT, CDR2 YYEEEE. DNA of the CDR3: TGTGCCAGCAGCTTAGTTGGAGAAAAACTGTTTTTT. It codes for CASSLVGEKLFF.

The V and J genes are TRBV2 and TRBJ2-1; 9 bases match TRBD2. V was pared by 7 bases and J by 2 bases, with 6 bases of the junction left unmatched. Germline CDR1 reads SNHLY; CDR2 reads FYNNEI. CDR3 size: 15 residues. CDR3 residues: CASKERGDPYNEQFF. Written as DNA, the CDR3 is TGTGCCAGCAAGGAGCGGGGGGACCCCTACAATGAGCAGTTCTTC. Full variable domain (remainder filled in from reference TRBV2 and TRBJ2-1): EPEVTQTPSHQVTQMGQEVILRCVPISNHLYFYWYRQILGQKVEFLVSFYNNEISEKSEIFDDQFSVERPDGSNFTLKIRSTKLEDSAMYFCASKERGDPYNEQFFGPGTRLTVL.

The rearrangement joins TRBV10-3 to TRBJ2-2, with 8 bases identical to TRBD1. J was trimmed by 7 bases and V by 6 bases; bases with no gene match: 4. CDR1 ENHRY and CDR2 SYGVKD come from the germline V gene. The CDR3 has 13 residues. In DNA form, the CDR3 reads TGTGCCATCAGGGAACAGGGGGTCGGGGAGCTGTTTTTT. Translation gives CAIREQGVGELFF.

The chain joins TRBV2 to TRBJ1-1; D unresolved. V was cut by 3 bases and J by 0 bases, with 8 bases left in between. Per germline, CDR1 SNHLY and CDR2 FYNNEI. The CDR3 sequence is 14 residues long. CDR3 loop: CASSDLTMNTEAFF. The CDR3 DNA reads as TGTGCCAGCAGTGACCTGACAATGAACACTGAAGCTTTCTTT.

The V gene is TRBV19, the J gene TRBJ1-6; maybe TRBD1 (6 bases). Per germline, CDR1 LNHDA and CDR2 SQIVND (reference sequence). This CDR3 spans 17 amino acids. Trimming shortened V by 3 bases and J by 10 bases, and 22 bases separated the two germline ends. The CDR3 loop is CASSIRGSGLRGSPLHF. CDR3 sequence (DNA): TGTGCCAGTAGTATTAGAGGGTCTGGTTTGAGGGGGTCACCCCTCCACTTT.

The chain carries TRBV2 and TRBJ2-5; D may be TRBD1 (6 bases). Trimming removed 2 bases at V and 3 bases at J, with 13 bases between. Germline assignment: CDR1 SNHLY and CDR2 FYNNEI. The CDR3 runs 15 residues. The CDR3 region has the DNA TGTGCCAGCAGTGAATTTCCGCGGACAGAAGAGACCCAGTACTTC. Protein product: CASSEFPRTEETQYF.

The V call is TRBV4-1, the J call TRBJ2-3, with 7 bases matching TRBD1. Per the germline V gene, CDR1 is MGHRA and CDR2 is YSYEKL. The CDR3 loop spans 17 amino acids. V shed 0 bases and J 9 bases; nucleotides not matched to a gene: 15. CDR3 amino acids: CASSQDRGQASEETQYF. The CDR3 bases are TGCGCCAGCAGCCAAGACCGCGGACAGGCCAGCGAGGAAACGCAGTATTTT.

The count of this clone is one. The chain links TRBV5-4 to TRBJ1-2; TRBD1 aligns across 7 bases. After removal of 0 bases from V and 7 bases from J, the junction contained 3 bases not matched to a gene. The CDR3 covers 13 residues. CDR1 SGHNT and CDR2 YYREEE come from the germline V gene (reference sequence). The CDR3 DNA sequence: TGTGCCAGCAGCTTGGGAGGGGGCGTTGGCTACACCTTC. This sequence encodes CASSLGGGVGYTF.

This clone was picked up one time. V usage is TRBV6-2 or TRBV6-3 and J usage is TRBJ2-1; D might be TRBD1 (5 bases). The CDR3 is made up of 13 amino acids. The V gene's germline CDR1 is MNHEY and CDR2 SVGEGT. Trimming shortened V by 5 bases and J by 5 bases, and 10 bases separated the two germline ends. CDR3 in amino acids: CASSPTENNEQFF. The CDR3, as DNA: TGTGCCAGCAGTCCGACAGAAAACAATGAGCAGTTCTTC.

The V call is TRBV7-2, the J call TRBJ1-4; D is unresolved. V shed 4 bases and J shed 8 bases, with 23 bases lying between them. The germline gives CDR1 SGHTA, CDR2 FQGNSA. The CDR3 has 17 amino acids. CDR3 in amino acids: CASSYLNPSVRREKLFF. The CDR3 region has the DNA TGTGCCAGCAGCTATCTTAACCCCAGCGTGAGACGCGAAAAACTGTTTTTT.

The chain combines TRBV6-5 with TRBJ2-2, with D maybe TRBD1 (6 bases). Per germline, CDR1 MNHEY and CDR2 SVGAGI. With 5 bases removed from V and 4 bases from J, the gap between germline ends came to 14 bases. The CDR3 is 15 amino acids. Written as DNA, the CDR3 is TGTGCCAGCAGTCGCACAGGGCGTAGCACCGGGGAGCTGTTTTTT. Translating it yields CASSRTGRSTGELFF.

CDR3 coding DNA: TGTGCCAGCAGTTTTTGGGCAGGGTCTGGCTACACCTTC. Encoded protein: CASSFWAGSGYTF. The rearrangement joins TRBV6-2 or TRBV6-3 to TRBJ1-2, with D perhaps TRBD1 (5 bases). V lost 4 bases, J lost 7 bases, and 13 bases lay in between. Per germline, CDR1 MNHEY and CDR2 SVGEGT. CDR3 length equals 13 residues.

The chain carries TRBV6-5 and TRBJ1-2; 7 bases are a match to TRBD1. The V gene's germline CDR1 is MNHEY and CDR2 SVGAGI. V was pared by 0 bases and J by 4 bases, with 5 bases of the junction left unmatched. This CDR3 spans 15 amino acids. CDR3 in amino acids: CASSYSDRLPYGYTF. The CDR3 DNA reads TGTGCCAGCAGTTACTCGGACAGGCTACCCTATGGCTACACCTTC.

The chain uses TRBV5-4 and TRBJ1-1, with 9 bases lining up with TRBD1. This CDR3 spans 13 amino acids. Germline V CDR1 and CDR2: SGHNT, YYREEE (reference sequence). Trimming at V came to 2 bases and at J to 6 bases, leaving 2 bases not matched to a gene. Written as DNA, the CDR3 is TGTGCCAGCAGCTTTACAGGGGGCCCTGAAGCTTTCTTT. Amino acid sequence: CASSFTGGPEAFF.

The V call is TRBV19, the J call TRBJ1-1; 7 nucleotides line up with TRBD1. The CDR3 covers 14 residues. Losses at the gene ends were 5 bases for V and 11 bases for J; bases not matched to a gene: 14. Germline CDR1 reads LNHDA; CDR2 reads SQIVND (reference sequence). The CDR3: CASSPPGTVRWAFF. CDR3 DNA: TGTGCCAGTAGTCCCCCGGGGACAGTACGCTGGGCTTTCTTT.

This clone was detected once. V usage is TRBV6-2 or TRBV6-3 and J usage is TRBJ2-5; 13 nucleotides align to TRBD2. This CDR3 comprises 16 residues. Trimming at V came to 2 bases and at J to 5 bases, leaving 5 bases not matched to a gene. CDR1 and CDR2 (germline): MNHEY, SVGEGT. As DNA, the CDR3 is TGTGCCAGCAGTTACGGGGGACTAGCGGGAAGGGAGACCCAGTACTTC. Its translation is CASSYGGLAGRETQYF.

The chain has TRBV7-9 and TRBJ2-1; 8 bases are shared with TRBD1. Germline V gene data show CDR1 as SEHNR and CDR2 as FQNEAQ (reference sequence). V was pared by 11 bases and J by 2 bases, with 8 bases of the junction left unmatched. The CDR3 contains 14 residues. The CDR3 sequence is CAGLTGDTYNEQFF. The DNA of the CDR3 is TGTGCCGGCCTGACAGGGGACACCTACAATGAGCAGTTCTTC. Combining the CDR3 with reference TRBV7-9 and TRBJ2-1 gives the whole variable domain DTGVSQNPRHKITKRGQNVTFRCDPISEHNRLYWYRQTLGQGPEFLTYFQNEAQLEKSRLLSDRFSAERPKGSFSTLEIQRTEQGDSAMYLCAGLTGDTYNEQFFGPGTRLTVL.

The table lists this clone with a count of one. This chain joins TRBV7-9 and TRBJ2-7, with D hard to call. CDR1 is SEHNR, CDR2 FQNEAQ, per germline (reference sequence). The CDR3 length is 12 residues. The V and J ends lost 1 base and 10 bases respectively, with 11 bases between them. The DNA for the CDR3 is TGTGCCAGCAGCTTAGTGACCGGCCCACAGTACTTC. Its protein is CASSLVTGPQYF. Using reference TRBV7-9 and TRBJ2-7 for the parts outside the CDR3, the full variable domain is DTGVSQNPRHKITKRGQNVTFRCDPISEHNRLYWYRQTLGQGPEFLTYFQNEAQLEKSRLLSDRFSAERPKGSFSTLEIQRTEQGDSAMYLCASSLVTGPQYFGPGTRLTVT.

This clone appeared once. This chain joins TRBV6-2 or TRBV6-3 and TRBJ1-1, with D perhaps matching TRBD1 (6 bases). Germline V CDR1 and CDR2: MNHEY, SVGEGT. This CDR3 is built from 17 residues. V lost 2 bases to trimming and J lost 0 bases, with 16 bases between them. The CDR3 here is CASSYHAEGTMNTEAFF. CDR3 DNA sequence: TGTGCCAGCAGTTACCACGCAGAGGGGACAATGAACACTGAAGCTTTCTTT.